This T cell receptor beta chain was captured in a study of T cells in Graves' hyperthyroidism and ophthalmopathy. Overall study: Peripheral blood was secured at the point of initial diagnosis, before any treatment.

With V trimmed by 3 bases and J by 8 bases, 4 bases remained unmatched. The CDR3 consists of 14 residues. This clonotype was observed a few times. Authors of the study amplified TCR beta CDR3 regions from RNA transcripts. HTBI primers drove first-round RT-PCR of the TCR CDR3. TCRdb re-called the multiplex PCR reads through MiXCR, storing one row per CDR3 protein. The sample lists 350,000 to 400,000 distinct CDR3 sequences; about 15% were seen once. The study left out patients who had uncontrolled infection, other autoimmune disease, pregnancy or lactation. The diagnoses drew upon clinical symptoms, serum thyroxine and TRAb, thyroid ultrasound and orbital computed tomography.

The sequence came from a woman aged 25 to 39 with Graves' hyperthyroidism. Sequenced material: blood. The chain has TRBV12-3 or TRBV12-4 and TRBJ1-4, with 9 bases aligning to TRBD1. CDR3 protein: CASSFGTGMEKLFF. The DNA for the CDR3 is TGTGCCAGCAGTTTCGGGACAGGGATGGAAAAACTGTTTTTT.